These 3 T cell receptor beta chains were all obtained from the same sample, sequenced in a study of T-cell reconstitution after alpha-beta-depleted transplantation in children. Preparation of the TCRbeta library was carried out with unique molecular identifiers. TCRdb passed the PCR reads through MiXCR, listing each CDR3 protein once. The sample consists of fewer than 700,000 distinct CDR3 sequences, 10% to 15% of them appearing once. The source was PBMCs, mostly from graft donor cells, collected 360 days after TCRalphabeta/CD19-depleted stem cell transplant. All receptors derive from a male patient between 10 and 17 years old who had a stem cell transplant for acute myeloid leukemia, so the T cells may come from the graft donor.

This clonotype was counted between two and nine times. The rearrangement uses TRBV7-9 and TRBJ1-4, with D perhaps TRBD1 (5 bases). The CDR3 sequence is 16 residues long. V was trimmed by 5 bases and J by 1 base, leaving 14 bases between them. CDR1 and CDR2 from the germline V gene are SEHNR and FQNEAQ (reference sequence). In nucleotides, the CDR3 is TGTGCCAGCAGCACTCCCCCGGGGGGAACTAATGAAAAACTGTTTTTT. Its protein is CASSTPPGGTNEKLFF.

The table lists this clonotype with many counts. The V gene is TRBV7-2, the J gene TRBJ2-2, with D perhaps TRBD2 (5 bases). The length of the CDR3 is 13 residues. Per germline, CDR1 SGHTA and CDR2 FQGNSA. The V end was cut by 2 bases, the J end by 5 bases, with 6 bases between. The CDR3 protein is CASSLRRTGELFF. For the CDR3, the DNA is TGTGCCAGCAGCTTAAGGAGGACCGGGGAGCTGTTTTTT. The whole variable domain, filled in from reference TRBV7-2 and TRBJ2-2, reads GAGVSQSPSNKVTEKGKDVELRCDPISGHTALYWYRQSLGQGLEFLIYFQGNSAPDKSGLPSDRFSAERTGGSVSTLTIQRTQQEDSAVYLCASSLRRTGELFFGEGSRLTVL.

This clonotype appeared many times. CDR3 protein: CASSLGPPGRGLLRNTIYF. CDR3 nucleotides: TGTGCCAGCAGCTTAGGACCGCCGGGACGGGGTCTCCTCCGGAACACCATATATTTT. The rearrangement uses TRBV11-3 and TRBJ1-3, with D perhaps matching TRBD1 (5 bases). The germline V and J ends were trimmed by 1 base and 7 bases, with 26 bases remaining between them. CDR1 SGHNT and CDR2 YENEEA come from the germline V gene. This CDR3 is 19 amino acids long.